The 9 T cell receptor beta chains in this list originate from one sample, sequenced in a study of vaccination and CD4 T cells after COVID-19. Their antigen targets remain unknown. Researchers used the Oncomine TCR Beta short-read assay to sequence DNA from cultured CD4+ T cells. TCRdb processed the PCR reads anew with MiXCR; each CDR3 protein has one entry. The sample includes roughly 18,000 distinct CDR3 sequences, about 51% of them seen just once. The time point: late sampling 161 to 241 days after vaccination in three convalescent patients. Noted treatment: approximately nine-day PBMC culture with coronavirus spike peptide pools or control peptides (ViraFEST assay). Specimen: CD4+ T cells from blood, cultured in vitro, collected about 7 months after SARS-CoV-2 vaccination. The receptors derive from a human donor who had recovered from COVID-19.

By sample share, this clonotype is medium-sized. This sequence joins TRBV7-9 and TRBJ2-3, with TRBD1 as a possible D gene (5 bases). Germline V gene data show CDR1 as SEHNR and CDR2 as FQNEAQ (reference sequence). Deletions cut 0 bases from V and 4 bases from J, with 5 bases between. The CDR3 is 13 amino acids. The CDR3 reads CASSLAGADTQYF. The CDR3 nucleotides read TGTGCCAGCAGCTTAGCAGGGGCAGATACGCAGTATTTT.

The chain couples TRBV10-3 to TRBJ1-2; D gene uncertain. V was clipped by 0 bases and J by 5 bases, with 7 bases between them. Germline lookup yields CDR1 ENHRY and CDR2 SYGVKD. CDR3 size: 13 residues. The CDR3 loop is CAISESKDYGYTF. CDR3 nucleotides: TGTGCCATCAGTGAGTCGAAGGATTATGGCTACACCTTC.

The V gene is TRBV5-4, the J gene TRBJ2-2; D not resolved. Germline CDR1 and CDR2: SGHNT and YYREEE (reference sequence). With 4 bases removed from V and 11 bases from J, the gap between germline ends came to 24 bases. CDR3 length equals 16 residues. The CDR3 nucleotides are TGTGCCAGCAGCCAAGACGGGCCCAGGCCCGAACTAGAGCTGTTTTTT. Translated: CASSQDGPRPELELFF.

V usage is TRBV29-1 and J usage is TRBJ1-2; 8 bases line up with TRBD1. This CDR3 has 12 residues. From germline, CDR1 is SQVTM and CDR2 ANQGSEA. Trimming cost V 3 bases and J 7 bases; bases outside gene matches: 4. CDR3 nucleotides: TGCAGCGTTGACCAGGGGGCTTCTGGCTACACCTTC. This gives the protein CSVDQGASGYTF.

V usage is TRBV20-1 and J usage is TRBJ2-4; 8 positions match TRBD2. Looked up from germline, CDR1 is DFQATT and CDR2 is SNEGSKA (reference sequence). After removal of 6 bases from V and 6 bases from J, the junction contained 13 bases not matched to a gene. This CDR3 spans 15 amino acids. The CDR3 here is CSALRASGYTNIQYF. The DNA of the CDR3 is TGCAGTGCCCTAAGGGCTAGCGGGTATACAAACATTCAGTACTTC.

This clonotype showed up just a few times. V and J are TRBV12-3 or TRBV12-4 and TRBJ2-7; 9 positions match TRBD1. The CDR3 runs 14 residues. V shed 6 bases and J 2 bases; nucleotides not matched to a gene: 5. CDR3 residues: CASREGQGTYEQYF. CDR3 sequence (DNA): TGTGCCAGCAGGGAGGGACAGGGAACCTACGAGCAGTACTTC.

This clonotype was seen once. The chain joins TRBV6-1 to TRBJ1-6; the D is unclear. The germline gives CDR1 MNHNS, CDR2 SASEGT. The CDR3 consists of 13 residues. Deletions cut 6 bases from V and 10 bases from J, with 13 bases between. The CDR3 nucleotides read TGTGCCAGCAGCGTAAACACTCGATCACCCCTCCACTTT. It is translated as CASSVNTRSPLHF.

The V call is TRBV20-1, the J call TRBJ2-1, with TRBD2 matching 7 bases. The CDR3 runs 14 residues. Losses at the gene ends were 7 bases for V and 1 base for J; bases not matched to a gene: 7. The germline V gene encodes CDR1 DFQATT and CDR2 SNEGSKA (reference sequence). DNA for the CDR3: TGCAGTGTGTTCAACGGGAGGTCCTACAATGAGCAGTTCTTC. As protein: CSVFNGRSYNEQFF.

The chain links TRBV24-1 to TRBJ1-2; no clear D gene. Germline loops: CDR1 KGHDR, CDR2 SFDVKD. The CDR3 sequence is 13 residues long. Trimming pared 6 bases from V and 2 bases from J, leaving 9 bases between. CDR3 sequence: CATSHNQNYGYTF. CDR3 in DNA: TGTGCCACCAGTCACAACCAAAACTATGGCTACACCTTC.